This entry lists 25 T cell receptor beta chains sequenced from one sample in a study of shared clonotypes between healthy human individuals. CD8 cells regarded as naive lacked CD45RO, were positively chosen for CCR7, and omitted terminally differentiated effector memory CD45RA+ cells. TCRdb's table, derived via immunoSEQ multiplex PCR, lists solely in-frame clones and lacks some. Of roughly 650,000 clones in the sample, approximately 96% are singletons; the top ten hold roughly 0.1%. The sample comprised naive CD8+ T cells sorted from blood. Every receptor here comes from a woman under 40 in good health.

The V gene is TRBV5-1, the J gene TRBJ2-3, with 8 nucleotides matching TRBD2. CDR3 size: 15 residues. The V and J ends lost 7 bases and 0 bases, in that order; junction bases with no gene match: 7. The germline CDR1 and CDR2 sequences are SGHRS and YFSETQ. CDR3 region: CASGQTSGSTDTQYF. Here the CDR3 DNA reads TGCGCCAGCGGACAAACTAGCGGAAGCACAGATACGCAGTATTTT.

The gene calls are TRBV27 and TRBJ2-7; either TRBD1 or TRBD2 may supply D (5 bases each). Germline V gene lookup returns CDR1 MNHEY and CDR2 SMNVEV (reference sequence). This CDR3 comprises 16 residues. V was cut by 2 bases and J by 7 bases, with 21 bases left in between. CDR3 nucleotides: TGTGCCAGCAGTTTAGAGGGGTATGGGGCAGGCGGGGAGCAGTACTTC. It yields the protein CASSLEGYGAGGEQYF.

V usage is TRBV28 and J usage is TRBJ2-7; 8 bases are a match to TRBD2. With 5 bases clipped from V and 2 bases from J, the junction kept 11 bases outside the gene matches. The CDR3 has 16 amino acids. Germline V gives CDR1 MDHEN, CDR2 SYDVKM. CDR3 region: CASSPTGGRVTYEQYF. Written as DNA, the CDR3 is TGTGCCAGCAGTCCCACGGGGGGGAGGGTTACCTACGAGCAGTACTTC.

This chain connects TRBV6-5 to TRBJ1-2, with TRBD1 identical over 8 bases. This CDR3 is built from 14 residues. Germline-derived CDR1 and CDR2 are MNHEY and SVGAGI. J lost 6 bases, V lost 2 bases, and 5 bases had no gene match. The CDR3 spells CASSYLGQGNGYTF. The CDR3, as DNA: TGTGCCAGCAGTTACCTAGGACAGGGCAATGGCTACACCTTC.

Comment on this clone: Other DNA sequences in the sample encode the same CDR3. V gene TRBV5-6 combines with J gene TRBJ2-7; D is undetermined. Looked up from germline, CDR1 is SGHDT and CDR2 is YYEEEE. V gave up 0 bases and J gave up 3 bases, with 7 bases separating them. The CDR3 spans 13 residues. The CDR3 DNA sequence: TGTGCCAGCAGCTTGGCGGGCAGCTACGAGCAGTACTTC. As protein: CASSLAGSYEQYF.

DNA for the CDR3: TGCAGCGTTGGTTTTAACACTGAAGCTTTCTTT. Translated: CSVGFNTEAFF. This chain connects TRBV29-1 to TRBJ1-1; D remains unclear. Trimming left V 4 bases short and J 2 bases short, with 5 bases between. The V gene's germline CDR1 is SQVTM and CDR2 ANQGSEA. The CDR3 sequence is 11 residues long.

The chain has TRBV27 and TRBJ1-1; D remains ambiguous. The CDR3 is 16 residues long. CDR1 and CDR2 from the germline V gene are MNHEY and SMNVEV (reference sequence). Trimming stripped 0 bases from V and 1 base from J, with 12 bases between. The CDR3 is CASSLSAGSGNTEAFF. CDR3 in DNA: TGTGCCAGCAGTTTATCCGCCGGGTCTGGGAACACTGAAGCTTTCTTT.

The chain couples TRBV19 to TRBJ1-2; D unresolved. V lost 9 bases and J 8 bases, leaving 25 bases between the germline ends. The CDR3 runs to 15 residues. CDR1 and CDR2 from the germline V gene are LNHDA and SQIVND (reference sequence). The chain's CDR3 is CASCPLQPRLRGYTF. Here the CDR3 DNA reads TGTGCCAGCTGTCCCCTCCAACCACGTCTCCGGGGCTACACCTTC.

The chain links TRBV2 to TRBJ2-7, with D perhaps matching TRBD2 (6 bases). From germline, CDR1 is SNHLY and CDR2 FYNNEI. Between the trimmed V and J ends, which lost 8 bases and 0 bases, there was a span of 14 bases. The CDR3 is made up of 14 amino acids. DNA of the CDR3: TGTGCCAGCGTCGATGCGGGGATCTCCTACGAGCAGTACTTC. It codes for CASVDAGISYEQYF.

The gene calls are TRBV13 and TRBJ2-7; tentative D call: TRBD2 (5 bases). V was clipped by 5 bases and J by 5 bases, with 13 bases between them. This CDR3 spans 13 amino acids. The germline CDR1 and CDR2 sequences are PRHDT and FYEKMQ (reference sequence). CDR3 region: CASSPPSGNEQYF. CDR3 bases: TGTGCCAGCAGCCCCCCGAGCGGCAACGAGCAGTACTTC.

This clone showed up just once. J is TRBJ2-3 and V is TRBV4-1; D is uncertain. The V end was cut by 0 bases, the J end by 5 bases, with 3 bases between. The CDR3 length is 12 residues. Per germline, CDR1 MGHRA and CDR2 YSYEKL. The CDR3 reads CASSQEEDTQYF. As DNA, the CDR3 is TGCGCCAGCAGCCAAGAGGAAGATACGCAGTATTTT.

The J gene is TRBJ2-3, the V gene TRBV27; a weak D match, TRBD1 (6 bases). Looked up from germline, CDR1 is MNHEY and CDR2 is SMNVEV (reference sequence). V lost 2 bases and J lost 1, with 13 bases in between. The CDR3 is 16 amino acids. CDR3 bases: TGTGCCAGCAGTTTAAAACCTTACAGGGGCACAGATACGCAGTATTTT. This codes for CASSLKPYRGTDTQYF.

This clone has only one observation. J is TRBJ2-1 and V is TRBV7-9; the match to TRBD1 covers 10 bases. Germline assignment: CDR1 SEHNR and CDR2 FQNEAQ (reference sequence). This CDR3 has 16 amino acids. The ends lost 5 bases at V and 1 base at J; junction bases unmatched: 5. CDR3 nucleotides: TGTGCCAGCAGCCCGGGACAGGGGACTTCCTACAATGAGCAGTTCTTC. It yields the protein CASSPGQGTSYNEQFF.

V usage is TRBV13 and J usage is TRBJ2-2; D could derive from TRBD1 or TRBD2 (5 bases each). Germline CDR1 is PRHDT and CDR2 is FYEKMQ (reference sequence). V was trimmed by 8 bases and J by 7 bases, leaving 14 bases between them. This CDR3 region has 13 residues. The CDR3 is CASGTPRVGELFF. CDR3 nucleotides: TGTGCCAGCGGGACGCCGAGAGTCGGGGAGCTGTTTTTT.

CDR3 loop: CASSQVASNEQFF. CDR3 bases: TGCGCCAGCAGCCAAGTAGCGAGCAATGAGCAGTTCTTC. This sequence joins TRBV4-1 and TRBJ2-1, with D possibly matching TRBD2 (5 bases). Germline V gene data show CDR1 as MGHRA and CDR2 as YSYEKL. This CDR3 spans 13 amino acids. The ends were cut back, 1 base at V and 6 bases at J, with 7 bases in the middle.

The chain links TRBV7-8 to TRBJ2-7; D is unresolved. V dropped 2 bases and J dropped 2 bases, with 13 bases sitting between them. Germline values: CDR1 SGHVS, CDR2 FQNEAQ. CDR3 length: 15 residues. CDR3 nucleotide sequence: TGTGCCAGCAGCTTATCTTCAGGTAGCACCTACGAGCAGTACTTC. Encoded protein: CASSLSSGSTYEQYF.

This chain's CDR3 is CASRRPGGSNQPQHF. The CDR3 DNA reads TGTGCCAGCAGGCGGCCAGGCGGAAGCAATCAGCCCCAGCATTTT. The chain recombines TRBV6-1 with TRBJ1-5; the D is unclear. Trimming took 6 bases from V and 1 from J, leaving 13 bases between them. CDR3 length: 15 residues. Germline V gives CDR1 MNHNS, CDR2 SASEGT.

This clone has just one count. CDR3 DNA sequence: TGTGCCAGCAGTTTATACCCCAGGGAAGGCTCTGGAAACACCATATATTTT. This sequence encodes CASSLYPREGSGNTIYF. The chain employs TRBV28 and TRBJ1-3; the D gene is possibly TRBD1 (5 bases). The CDR3 contains 17 residues. The V gene lost 1 base and the J gene lost 0 bases, with 13 bases spanning the gap. The germline gives CDR1 MDHEN, CDR2 SYDVKM.

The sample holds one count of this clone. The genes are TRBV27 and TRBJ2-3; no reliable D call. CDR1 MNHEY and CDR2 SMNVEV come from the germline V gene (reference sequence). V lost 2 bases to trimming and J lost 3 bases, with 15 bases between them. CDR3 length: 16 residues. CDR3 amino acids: CASSLILPVGTDTQYF. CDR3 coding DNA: TGTGCCAGCAGTTTAATCCTACCTGTAGGGACAGATACGCAGTATTTT.

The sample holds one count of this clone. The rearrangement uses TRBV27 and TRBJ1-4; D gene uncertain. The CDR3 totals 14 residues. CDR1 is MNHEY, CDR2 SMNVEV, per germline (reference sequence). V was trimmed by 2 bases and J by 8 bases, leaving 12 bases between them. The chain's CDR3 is CASSLLREDEKLFF. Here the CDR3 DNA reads TGTGCCAGCAGTTTACTAAGGGAGGACGAAAAACTGTTTTTT.

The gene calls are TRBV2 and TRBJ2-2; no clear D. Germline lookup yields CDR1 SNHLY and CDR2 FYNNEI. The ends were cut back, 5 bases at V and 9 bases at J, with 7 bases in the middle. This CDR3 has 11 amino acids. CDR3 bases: TGTGCCAGCAGTAACAGAAGGGAGCTGTTTTTT. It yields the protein CASSNRRELFF.

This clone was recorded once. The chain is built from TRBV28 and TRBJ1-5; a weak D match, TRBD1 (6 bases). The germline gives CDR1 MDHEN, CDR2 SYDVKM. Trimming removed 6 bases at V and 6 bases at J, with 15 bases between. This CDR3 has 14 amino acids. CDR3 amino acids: CASSWQGLLQPQHF. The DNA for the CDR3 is TGTGCCAGCAGCTGGCAGGGGTTGCTTCAGCCCCAGCATTTT.

As DNA, the CDR3 is TGTGCCAGCAGCGCGGAGGGGGCATCGAGAACTGAAGCTTTCTTT. Translated: CASSAEGASRTEAFF. The rearrangement joins TRBV9 to TRBJ1-1; 7 bases fit TRBD1. The CDR3 is made up of 15 amino acids. The V segment lost 3 bases and the J segment 5 bases; nucleotides outside the gene matches: 10. CDR1 SGDLS and CDR2 YYNGEE come from the germline V gene.

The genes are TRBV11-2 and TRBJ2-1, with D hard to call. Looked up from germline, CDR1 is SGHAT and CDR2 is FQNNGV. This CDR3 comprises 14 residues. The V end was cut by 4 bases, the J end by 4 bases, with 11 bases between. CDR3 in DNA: TGTGCCAGCAGCTCCCCTAAGGGATACAATGAGCAGTTCTTC. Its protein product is CASSSPKGYNEQFF.

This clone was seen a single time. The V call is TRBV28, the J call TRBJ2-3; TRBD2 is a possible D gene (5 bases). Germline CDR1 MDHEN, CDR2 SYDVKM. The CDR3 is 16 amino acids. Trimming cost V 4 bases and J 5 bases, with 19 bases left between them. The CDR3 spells CASSSYRDTEGDTQYF. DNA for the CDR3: TGTGCCAGCAGTTCATACCGGGATACCGAGGGAGATACGCAGTATTTT.